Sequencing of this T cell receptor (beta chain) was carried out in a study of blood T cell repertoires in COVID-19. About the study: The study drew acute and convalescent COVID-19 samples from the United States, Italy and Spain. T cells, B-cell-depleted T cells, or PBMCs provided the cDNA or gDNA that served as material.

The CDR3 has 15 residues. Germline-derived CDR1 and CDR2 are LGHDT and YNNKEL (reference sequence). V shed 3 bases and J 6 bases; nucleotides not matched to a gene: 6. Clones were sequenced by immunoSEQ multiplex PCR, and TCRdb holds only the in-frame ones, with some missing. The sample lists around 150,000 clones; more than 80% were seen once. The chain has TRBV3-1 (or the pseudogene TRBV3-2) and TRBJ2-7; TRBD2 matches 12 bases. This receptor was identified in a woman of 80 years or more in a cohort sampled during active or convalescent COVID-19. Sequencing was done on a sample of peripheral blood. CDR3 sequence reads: CASSQLAGGPVEQYF. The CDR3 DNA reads TGTGCCAGCAGCCAGCTAGCGGGGGGGCCGGTCGAGCAGTACTTC.